A single sample is the source of the 4 T cell receptor beta chains below, sequenced in a study of T cell repertoires in breast cancer (dated by TCRdb to the mid-2010s). The study used an expanded emulsion RT-PCR method with primers for all TCR V genes to analyze paired alpha-beta TCRs of CD8+ T cells. The protocol used for the library was emulsion pairing. TCRdb records Illumina MiSeq as the sequencer. Unpaired genes were suppressed in a second nested PCR with blocking oligos, after which Illumina adaptors and barcodes were added in a third nested PCR. TCRdb cleaned the public reads at Q25 with fastp, built clones with MiXCR and kept in-frame beta chains. CDR3 protein duplicates are merged, each entry listing the most common genes and DNA. The sample table shows roughly 40,000 distinct CDR3 sequences, and about 41% are seen once. The top ten hold less than 70% of the sample. Sample: CD8+ T cells. These receptors originate from a pool of human donors with breast cancer or a healthy control (not recorded which).

This clonotype has more than one count but fewer than ten. V is TRBV6-4 and J is TRBJ1-1, with 8 bases matching TRBD1. Germline CDR1 reads MRHNA; CDR2 reads SNTAGT. The ends lost 6 bases at V and 7 bases at J; junction bases unmatched: 10. The CDR3 sequence is 14 residues long. The CDR3 loop is CASRKDRAGGEAFF. For the CDR3, the DNA is TGTGCCAGCAGAAAGGACAGGGCCGGTGGTGAAGCTTTCTTT.

This chain joins TRBV11-2 and TRBJ1-6; tentative D call: TRBD1 (5 bases). The CDR3 is 15 amino acids. Trimming pared 3 bases from V and 5 bases from J, leaving 11 bases between. Germline V gene sequence: CDR1 SGHAT, CDR2 FQNNGV. Here the CDR3 reads CASSFSGTNNSPLHF. Written as DNA, the CDR3 is TGTGCCAGCAGCTTCTCCGGGACCAATAATTCACCCCTCCACTTT. The whole variable domain, remainder taken from reference TRBV11-2 and TRBJ1-6, is EAGVAQSPRYKIIEKRQSVAFWCNPISGHATLYWYQQILGQGPKLLIQFQNNGVVDDSQLPKDRFSAERLKGVDSTLKIQPAKLEDSAVYLCASSFSGTNNSPLHFGNGTRLTVT.

This clonotype was seen many times. The chain combines TRBV6-1 with TRBJ1-2; 7 bases are shared with TRBD1. V lost 5 bases, J lost 6 bases, and 9 bases stayed unmatched. Germline CDR1 and CDR2: MNHNS and SASEGT. The CDR3 runs 14 residues. CDR3 sequence (DNA): TGTGCCAGCAGTCCGGGGGGGACAGATAATGGCTACACCTTC. This encodes CASSPGGTDNGYTF.

The chain combines TRBV12-2 with TRBJ1-3. TRBV12-2 is a documented pseudogene. The CDR3 length is 15 residues. The CDR3 DNA reads as TGTGCAAGTCGCCTTAATATCGGACCCGGAAACACCATATATTTT. Its protein is CASRLNIGPGNTIYF.